Each of the 21 T cell receptor beta chains below was sequenced from the same sample in a study of regulatory T cells in long-lasting Graves disease. For TCR beta, libraries came from iRepertoire HTBI primers and Arm-PCR of CDR3 regions. Via MiXCR, TCRdb re-called the multiplex PCR reads, giving one row per CDR3 protein. The table includes about 430,000 distinct CDR3 sequences, approximately 22% detected once. As to time point: persistent/refractory GD, antithyroid drugs over 5 years with positive TRAb. Following extraction of RNA from PBMCs, that RNA was used to make the TCR library. The sequencing here drew on peripheral blood mononuclear cells (PBMCs), taken when the disease was refractory, from a patient treated with antithyroid drugs. The receptors originated from a female donor with Graves disease.

This clonotype was observed at least ten times. The rearrangement uses TRBV28 and TRBJ2-5; maybe TRBD1 (6 bases). The germline V gene encodes CDR1 MDHEN and CDR2 SYDVKM. V lost 6 bases and J 5 bases, leaving 16 bases between the germline ends. CDR3 length: 14 residues. The CDR3 DNA follows: TGTGCCAGCAGGAAACAGGGTGGCGGTGAGACCCAGTACTTC. It yields the protein CASRKQGGGETQYF.

This clonotype appeared a few times. Given a much more abundant clone one base away, this may be a read error. The conserved closing phenylalanine or tryptophan is absent in this CDR3, likely reflecting a read error. The chain joins TRBV28 to TRBJ2-5, with D unclear. Germline CDR1 reads MDHEN; CDR2 reads SYDVKM. The CDR3 contains 15 residues. V was cut by 5 bases and J by 5 bases, with 18 bases left in between. The CDR3 sequence: CASSLGPLDRETQYL. CDR3 DNA: TGTGCCAGCAGTCTTGGGCCCCTGGATCGGGAGACCCAGTACCTC.

This clonotype was found many times. The V and J genes are TRBV20-1 and TRBJ1-1; D perhaps matches TRBD1 (6 bases). Trimming removed 3 bases at V and 4 bases at J, with 18 bases between. This CDR3 has 15 residues. Germline CDR1 is DFQATT and CDR2 is SNEGSKA (reference sequence). This CDR3 reads CSASPSRGAGTEAFF. The DNA for the CDR3 is TGCAGTGCTAGTCCCAGTCGGGGGGCAGGCACTGAAGCTTTCTTT.

Only a few counts were recorded for this clonotype. This chain joins TRBV19 and TRBJ1-2; no reliable D call. The V and J ends lost 5 bases and 8 bases respectively, with 12 bases between them. The germline V gene has CDR1 LNHDA and CDR2 SQIVND (reference sequence). The CDR3 is 12 residues long. CDR3 in amino acids: CASSSADLGYTF. The CDR3 bases are TGTGCCAGTAGTTCGGCAGATCTGGGCTACACCTTC.

At least ten counts were recorded for this clonotype. CDR3 protein: CASSDSGTGGLEQYF. The CDR3 DNA follows: TGTGCCAGCAGCGATTCCGGGACAGGGGGCCTCGAGCAGTACTTC. The chain couples TRBV12-3 or TRBV12-4 to TRBJ2-7; 12 nucleotides align to TRBD1. With V trimmed by 6 bases and J by 6 bases, 9 bases remained unmatched. CDR3 length equals 15 residues.

This clonotype has ten or more counts. The rearrangement uses TRBV6-9 and TRBJ2-7; either TRBD1 or TRBD2 may fit D (5 bases each). The CDR3 has 13 residues. Germline values: CDR1 MNHGY, CDR2 SVAAGI. V was pared by 3 bases and J by 1 base, with 7 bases between. This CDR3 reads CASSYWGSYEQYF. The CDR3 DNA follows: TGTGCCAGCAGTTACTGGGGGTCCTACGAGCAGTACTTC.

In this sample, this clonotype turned up many times. The genes are TRBV5-5 and TRBJ1-2; TRBD1 matches 9 bases. Trimming cost V 4 bases and J 4 bases; bases outside gene matches: 11. CDR3 length equals 16 residues. The germline CDR1 and CDR2 sequences are SGHKS and YYEKEE (reference sequence). CDR3 protein: CASSPTGDRDTYGYTF. The CDR3, as DNA: TGTGCCAGCAGCCCAACGGGGGACAGGGACACCTATGGCTACACCTTC. The full variable domain, with the rest looked up from reference TRBV5-5 and TRBJ1-2, is DAGVTQSPTHLIKTRGQQVTLRCSPISGHKSVSWYQQVLGQGPQFIFQYYEKEERGRGNFPDRFSARQFPNYSSELNVNALLLGDSALYLCASSPTGDRDTYGYTFGSGTRLTVV.

There are many counts of this clonotype. The genes are TRBV18 and TRBJ1-4, with D unresolved. Per germline, CDR1 KGHSH and CDR2 LQKENI. The CDR3 is made up of 15 amino acids. The ends were cut back, 4 bases at V and 8 bases at J, with 17 bases in the middle. The CDR3 loop is CASSLGSGLGEKLFF. The CDR3 coding sequence is TGTGCCAGCTCACTCGGGAGCGGTTTGGGGGAAAAACTGTTTTTT.

Only a few counts were recorded for this clonotype. The V gene is TRBV19, the J gene TRBJ2-7; 9 nucleotides line up with TRBD1. Germline assignment: CDR1 LNHDA and CDR2 SQIVND (reference sequence). Trimming at V came to 5 bases and at J to 5 bases, leaving 10 bases not matched to a gene. The CDR3 sequence is 15 residues long. The CDR3 here is CASSRAGQGMNEQYF. In DNA, the CDR3 is TGTGCCAGTAGTCGGGCTGGACAGGGGATGAACGAGCAGTACTTC.

This clonotype was recorded at least ten times. The chain is built from TRBV24-1 and TRBJ2-7, with 8 bases identical to TRBD1. Trimming took 7 bases from V and 7 from J; bases not matched to a gene: 8. The CDR3 runs 13 residues. Germline CDR1 KGHDR, CDR2 SFDVKD. The chain's CDR3 is CATSPWDRSEQYF. In DNA form, the CDR3 reads TGTGCCACCAGCCCGTGGGACAGGTCGGAGCAGTACTTC.

This clonotype was found many times. V gene TRBV2 combines with J gene TRBJ1-1, with a tentative D call TRBD1 (5 bases). The V and J ends lost 7 bases and 2 bases respectively, with 14 bases between them. The CDR3 covers 14 residues. CDR1 is SNHLY, CDR2 FYNNEI, per germline. In DNA, the CDR3 is TGTGCCAGCACCAGGGTTAGTCTAAACACTGAAGCTTTCTTT. Translating gives CASTRVSLNTEAFF.

This clonotype was seen a handful of times. This clone may be a read error of a much larger clone one base away. V and J are TRBV7-9 and TRBJ2-1; D unclear. This CDR3 has 14 amino acids. Trimming shortened V by 3 bases and J by 10 bases, and 16 bases separated the two germline ends. The germline V gene has CDR1 SEHNR and CDR2 FQNEAQ (reference sequence). This CDR3 reads CASSFEALSYEQFF. The CDR3 DNA reads as TGTGCCAGCAGCTTCGAGGCCCTCTCCTACGAGCAGTTCTTC.

This clonotype has only a few counts. CDR3 amino acids: CATSRGDRDQETQYF. The CDR3 region has the DNA TGTGCCACCAGCAGGGGGGACAGGGATCAAGAGACCCAGTACTTC. The chain recombines TRBV15 with TRBJ2-5; TRBD1 matches at 9 bases. V gave up 3 bases and J gave up 2 bases; unmatched junction bases: 4. The length of the CDR3 is 15 residues. The germline gives CDR1 LNHNV, CDR2 YYDKDF (reference sequence).

This clonotype appeared many times. This chain connects TRBV27 to TRBJ2-4; D is perhaps TRBD1 (6 bases). CDR1 is MNHEY and CDR2 is SMNVEV in the germline V gene (reference sequence). V was clipped by 6 bases and J by 1 base, with 16 bases between them. The length of the CDR3 is 16 residues. The CDR3 DNA reads TGTGCCAGCAGACCTACAGGGACGGGGGCCAAAAACATTCAGTACTTC. Translating it yields CASRPTGTGAKNIQYF.

Here the CDR3 reads CAISEGGPANYGYTF. CDR3 sequence (DNA): TGTGCCATCAGTGAAGGGGGTCCAGCTAACTATGGCTACACCTTC. The chain recombines TRBV10-3 with TRBJ1-2; maybe TRBD1 (6 bases). CDR3 length: 15 amino acids. CDR1 and CDR2 from the germline V gene are ENHRY and SYGVKD. The V and J ends lost 3 bases and 0 bases respectively, with 11 bases between them.

This clonotype was detected only a few times. The CDR3 spells CASSFWGGLQETQYF. The CDR3 nucleotides read TGCGCCAGCAGCTTCTGGGGGGGTTTACAAGAGACCCAGTACTTC. This sequence joins TRBV5-1 and TRBJ2-5; 7 bases are shared with TRBD2. The length of the CDR3 is 15 residues. The germline gives CDR1 SGHRS, CDR2 YFSETQ. V trimming: 2 bases; J trimming: 2 bases; junction bases outside the gene matches: 6.

CDR3 bases: TGTGCCAGCAGTGGGCGGGAGGGCGAAGGTGAGCAGTTCTTC. It translates to CASSGREGEGEQFF. The chain uses TRBV2 and TRBJ2-1, with 9 bases that match TRBD2. CDR1 SNHLY and CDR2 FYNNEI come from the germline V gene. J gave up 9 bases and V 4 bases, and 7 bases lay outside the gene matches. The CDR3 has 14 amino acids.

This clonotype was recorded many times. The chain has TRBV5-1 and TRBJ2-2, with 7 bases lining up with TRBD1. Germline CDR1 is SGHRS and CDR2 is YFSETQ. V was clipped by 2 bases and J by 7 bases; unmatched bases: 8. This CDR3 is built from 15 residues. CDR3 in DNA: TGCGCCAGCAGCTTTGATCGACAGGGCGGCGGGGAGCTGTTTTTT. It encodes CASSFDRQGGGELFF.

This clonotype has at least ten counts. This chain connects TRBV2 to TRBJ2-5; D gene uncertain. Germline V lookup: CDR1 SNHLY, CDR2 FYNNEI. The CDR3 length is 14 residues. V lost 7 bases and J lost 4, with 16 bases in between. CDR3 loop: CASTPGLPVETQYF. The DNA of the CDR3 is TGTGCCAGCACCCCGGGCCTCCCCGTAGAGACCCAGTACTTC. The full variable domain, its missing parts supplied by reference TRBV2 and TRBJ2-5, is EPEVTQTPSHQVTQMGQEVILRCVPISNHLYFYWYRQILGQKVEFLVSFYNNEISEKSEIFDDQFSVERPDGSNFTLKIRSTKLEDSAMYFCASTPGLPVETQYFGPGTRLLVL.

This clonotype was seen more than once but under ten times. For the CDR3, the DNA is TGTGCCAGCAGCTCCCGGGACAGGGGGGACTATGGCTACACCTTC. This gives the protein CASSSRDRGDYGYTF. The chain uses TRBV5-4 and TRBJ1-2; TRBD1 matches 11 bases. Trimming took 3 bases from V and 3 from J; bases not matched to a gene: 4. CDR3 length: 15 amino acids. Germline loops: CDR1 SGHNT, CDR2 YYREEE (reference sequence). Supplemented by reference TRBV5-4 and TRBJ1-2, the full variable domain reads ETGVTQSPTHLIKTRGQQVTLRCSSQSGHNTVSWYQQALGQGPQFIFQYYREEENGRGNFPPRFSGLQFPNYSSELNVNALELDDSALYLCASSSRDRGDYGYTFGSGTRLTVV.

This clonotype was seen repeatedly, ten times or more. The chain is built from TRBV6-5 and TRBJ2-7; weak D call: TRBD2 (6 bases). Germline CDR1 reads MNHEY; CDR2 reads SVGAGI. With 4 bases removed from V and 2 bases from J, the gap between germline ends came to 12 bases. This CDR3 has 14 amino acids. The CDR3 coding sequence is TGTGCCAGCAGTTCCGATAGCGGAACCTACGAGCAGTACTTC. This gives the protein CASSSDSGTYEQYF.